These 10 T cell receptor beta chains share one sample of origin, sequenced in a study of blood T cell repertoires in COVID-19. The table came from immunoSEQ multiplex PCR; TCRdb's copy has only in-frame clones and leaves some out. The sample yields roughly 500,000 clones, roughly 90% seen once. The sample comprised PBMCs or T cells enriched from blood (not recorded which). These receptors were obtained from a woman between 40 and 55 years old who had recovered from COVID-19.

The chain carries TRBV9 and TRBJ2-3; a weak D match, TRBD2 (6 bases). The CDR3 loop spans 15 amino acids. V shed 1 base and J shed 4 bases, with 13 bases lying between them. The germline CDR1 and CDR2 sequences are SGDLS and YYNGEE. DNA of the CDR3: TGTGCCAGCAGCGTATACGGGAGTAGTGCAGATACGCAGTATTTT. Translated: CASSVYGSSADTQYF.

V usage is TRBV11-2 and J usage is TRBJ2-1, with 7 bases fitting TRBD2. The CDR3 extends over 15 amino acids. Germline CDR1 SGHAT, CDR2 FQNNGV. With 4 bases clipped from V and 4 bases from J, the junction kept 7 bases outside the gene matches. CDR3 coding DNA: TGTGCCAGCAGCTCGTCTAGCGGCTTATACAATGAGCAGTTCTTC. This encodes CASSSSSGLYNEQFF. Using reference TRBV11-2 and TRBJ2-1 for the parts outside the CDR3, the full variable domain is EAGVAQSPRYKIIEKRQSVAFWCNPISGHATLYWYQQILGQGPKLLIQFQNNGVVDDSQLPKDRFSAERLKGVDSTLKIQPAKLEDSAVYLCASSSSSGLYNEQFFGPGTRLTVL.

The chain joins TRBV18 to TRBJ2-7; TRBD1 matches at 7 bases. Germline loops: CDR1 KGHSH, CDR2 LQKENI. The CDR3 has 13 residues. V gave up 3 bases and J gave up 5 bases; unmatched junction bases: 4. DNA for the CDR3: TGTGCCAGCTCACCCGGGACAGTGGACGAGCAGTACTTC. Translated: CASSPGTVDEQYF.

As to this clone: In the same sample, other DNA sequences code for this CDR3. The chain joins TRBV5-1 to TRBJ2-5; possibly TRBD2 for D (5 bases). Germline assignment: CDR1 SGHRS and CDR2 YFSETQ. Deletions cut 0 bases from V and 0 bases from J, with 6 bases between. The CDR3 has 14 residues. The CDR3 DNA is TGCGCCAGCAGCTTGGGAGGGAACCAAGAGACCCAGTACTTC. Residues: CASSLGGNQETQYF.

The chain links TRBV27 to TRBJ1-1; TRBD1 matches at 9 bases. Germline V lookup: CDR1 MNHEY, CDR2 SMNVEV (reference sequence). This CDR3 comprises 18 residues. V was clipped by 2 bases and J by 1 base; unmatched bases: 11. CDR3 DNA sequence: TGTGCCAGCAGTTTACGCCGGGACAGGGTTAAAAGGAACACTGAAGCTTTCTTT. As protein: CASSLRRDRVKRNTEAFF.

The genes are TRBV4-2 and TRBJ2-7, with 9 bases that match TRBD2. The CDR3 has 16 residues. V lost 0 bases, J lost 4 bases, and 7 bases stayed unmatched. Germline V lookup: CDR1 LGHNA, CDR2 YNFKEQ. The chain's CDR3 is CASSQEGAGGPYEQYF. The CDR3 DNA sequence: TGTGCCAGCAGCCAAGAAGGGGCGGGAGGGCCTTACGAGCAGTACTTC.

The gene calls are TRBV28 and TRBJ1-6, with 9 bases fitting TRBD1. Germline V gene sequence: CDR1 MDHEN, CDR2 SYDVKM. The CDR3 is 15 residues long. Losses at the gene ends were 5 bases for V and 8 bases for J; bases not matched to a gene: 7. In nucleotides, the CDR3 is TGTGCCAGCAGTACGCCGGGACAGGGCCATTCACCCCTCCACTTT. This encodes CASSTPGQGHSPLHF.

This chain connects TRBV5-1 to TRBJ2-7, with TRBD2 matching 10 bases. Germline loops: CDR1 SGHRS, CDR2 YFSETQ. V was clipped by 7 bases and J by 4 bases; unmatched bases: 5. The CDR3 extends over 13 amino acids. The CDR3 reads CASGLAGVYEQYF. CDR3 DNA: TGCGCCAGCGGGCTAGCGGGAGTTTACGAGCAGTACTTC.

The chain links TRBV19 to TRBJ2-7; a possible D gene is TRBD1 (6 bases). The CDR3 runs 13 residues. Germline V lookup: CDR1 LNHDA, CDR2 SQIVND (reference sequence). V was clipped by 0 bases and J by 7 bases, with 10 bases between them. CDR3 in DNA: TGTGCCAGTAGTATAGAGGGGGCGCGGGAGCAGTACTTC. It is translated as CASSIEGAREQYF.

The chain combines TRBV18 with TRBJ2-7; D not resolved. The length of the CDR3 is 15 residues. Germline V gene lookup returns CDR1 KGHSH and CDR2 LQKENI. V dropped 0 bases and J dropped 0 bases, with 9 bases sitting between them. CDR3 amino acids: CASSPPPRSSYEQYF. CDR3 nucleotides: TGTGCCAGCTCACCACCGCCGCGGAGCTCCTACGAGCAGTACTTC.